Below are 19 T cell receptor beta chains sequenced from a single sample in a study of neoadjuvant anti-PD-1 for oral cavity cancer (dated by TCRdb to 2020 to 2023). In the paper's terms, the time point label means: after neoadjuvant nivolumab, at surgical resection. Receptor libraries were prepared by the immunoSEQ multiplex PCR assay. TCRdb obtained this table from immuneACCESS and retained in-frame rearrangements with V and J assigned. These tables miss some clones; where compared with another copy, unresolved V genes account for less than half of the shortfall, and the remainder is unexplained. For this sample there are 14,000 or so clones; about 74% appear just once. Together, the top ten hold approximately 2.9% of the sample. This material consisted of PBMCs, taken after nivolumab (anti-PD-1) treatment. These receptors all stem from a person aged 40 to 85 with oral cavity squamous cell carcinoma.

This CDR3 reads CASSSTGTEAFF. The DNA of the CDR3 is TGTGCCAGCAGCTCGACCGGGACAGAAGCTTTCTTT. The chain employs TRBV6-5 and TRBJ1-1, with D possibly being TRBD1 (6 bases). CDR3 length equals 12 residues. CDR1 and CDR2 from the germline V gene are MNHEY and SVGAGI. V shed 6 bases and J shed 8 bases, with 13 bases lying between them.

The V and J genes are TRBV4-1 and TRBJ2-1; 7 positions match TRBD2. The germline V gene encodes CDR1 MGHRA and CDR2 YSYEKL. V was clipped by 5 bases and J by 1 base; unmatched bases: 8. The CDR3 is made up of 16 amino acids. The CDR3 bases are TGCGCCAGCAGCGATCAGTCTAGCGGTTCCTACAATGAGCAGTTCTTC. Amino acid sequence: CASSDQSSGSYNEQFF.

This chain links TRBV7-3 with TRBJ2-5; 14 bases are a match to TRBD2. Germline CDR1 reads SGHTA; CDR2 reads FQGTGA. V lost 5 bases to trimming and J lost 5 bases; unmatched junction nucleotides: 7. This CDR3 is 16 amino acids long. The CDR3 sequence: CASSPTGLAGVETQYF. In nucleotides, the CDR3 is TGTGCCAGCAGCCCCACGGGACTAGCGGGAGTCGAGACCCAGTACTTC.

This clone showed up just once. The CDR3 spells CASSLAGPTSYEQYF. The CDR3 nucleotides are TGTGCCAGCAGTCTAGCGGGGCCGACCTCCTACGAGCAGTACTTC. The V call is TRBV27, the J call TRBJ2-7; TRBD2 agrees at 9 bases. CDR3 length: 15 amino acids. With V trimmed by 5 bases and J by 0 bases, 5 bases remained unmatched. Germline V gene sequence: CDR1 MNHEY, CDR2 SMNVEV (reference sequence).

The CDR3 is CASSPRPGQIYNEQFF. CDR3 bases: TGTGCCAGCAGTCCACGACCGGGACAGATATACAATGAGCAGTTCTTC. The chain employs TRBV27 and TRBJ2-1, with 7 bases matching TRBD1. The CDR3 extends over 16 amino acids. With V trimmed by 5 bases and J by 4 bases, 11 bases remained unmatched. Germline V gives CDR1 MNHEY, CDR2 SMNVEV (reference sequence).

The CDR3 bases are TGTGCCAGCAGTTTAGAGTATCAGCCCCAGCATTTT. The encoded protein is CASSLEYQPQHF. The chain combines TRBV28 with TRBJ1-5; no definite D call. Between the trimmed V and J ends, which lost 2 bases and 5 bases, there was a span of 4 bases. The length of the CDR3 is 12 residues. Germline CDR1 and CDR2: MDHEN and SYDVKM.

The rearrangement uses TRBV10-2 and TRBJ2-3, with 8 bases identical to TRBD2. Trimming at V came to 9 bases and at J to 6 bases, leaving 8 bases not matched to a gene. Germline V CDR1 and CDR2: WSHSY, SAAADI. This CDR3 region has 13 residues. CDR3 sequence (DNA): TGCGCCAGTGGTCAGCGGGGGAGGGATACGCAGTATTTT. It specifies CASGQRGRDTQYF.

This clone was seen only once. DNA for the CDR3: TGTGCCAGCTTACGGGAGACCCAGTACTTC. This translates into CASLRETQYF. The J gene is TRBJ2-5, the V gene TRBV2; no clear D gene. The germline V gene encodes CDR1 SNHLY and CDR2 FYNNEI. Trimming took 8 bases from V and 5 from J, leaving 6 bases between them. CDR3 size: 10 residues.

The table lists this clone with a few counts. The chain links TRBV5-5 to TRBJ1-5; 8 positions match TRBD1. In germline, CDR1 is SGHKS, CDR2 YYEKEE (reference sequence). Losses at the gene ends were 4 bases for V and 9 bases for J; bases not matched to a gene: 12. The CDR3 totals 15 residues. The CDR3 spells CASSPTGGESRPQHF. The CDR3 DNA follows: TGTGCCAGCAGCCCCACAGGGGGAGAGAGTCGGCCCCAGCATTTT.

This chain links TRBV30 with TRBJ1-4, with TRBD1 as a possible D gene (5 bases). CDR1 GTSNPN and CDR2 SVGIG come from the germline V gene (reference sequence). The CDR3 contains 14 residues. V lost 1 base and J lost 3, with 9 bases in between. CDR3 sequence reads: CAWSGPQANEKLFF. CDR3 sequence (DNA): TGTGCCTGGAGTGGCCCACAGGCTAATGAAAAACTGTTTTTT.

CDR3 sequence: CASSLVGTSGRGTDTQYF. CDR3 DNA: TGTGCCAGCAGCTTAGTGGGGACTAGCGGGAGAGGCACAGATACGCAGTATTTT. This chain links TRBV11-2 with TRBJ2-3, with 14 bases matching TRBD2. Losses at the gene ends were 1 base for V and 1 base for J; bases not matched to a gene: 4. In germline, CDR1 is SGHAT, CDR2 FQNNGV. CDR3 size: 18 residues.

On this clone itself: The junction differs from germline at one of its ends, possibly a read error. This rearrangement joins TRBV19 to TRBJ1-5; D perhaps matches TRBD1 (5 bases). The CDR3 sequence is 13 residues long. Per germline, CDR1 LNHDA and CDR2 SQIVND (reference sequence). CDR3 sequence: CASSTPQGSPIRF. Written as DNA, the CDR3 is TGTGCCAGTAGTACCCCCCAGGGAAGTCCCATCCGTTTT.

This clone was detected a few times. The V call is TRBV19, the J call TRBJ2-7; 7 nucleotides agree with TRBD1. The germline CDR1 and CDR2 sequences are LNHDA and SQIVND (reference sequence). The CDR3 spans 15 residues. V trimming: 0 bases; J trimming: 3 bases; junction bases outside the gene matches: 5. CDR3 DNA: TGTGCCAGTAGTATAGAGGCAGGGGGTGGCTACGAGCAGTACTTC. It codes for CASSIEAGGGYEQYF.

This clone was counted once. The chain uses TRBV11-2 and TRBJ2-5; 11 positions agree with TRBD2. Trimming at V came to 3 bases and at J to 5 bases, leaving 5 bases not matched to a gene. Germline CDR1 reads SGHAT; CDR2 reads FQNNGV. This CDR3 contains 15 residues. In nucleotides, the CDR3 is TGTGCCAGCAGCTTTGCCGGGACTAGCGGCGAGACCCAGTACTTC. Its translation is CASSFAGTSGETQYF.

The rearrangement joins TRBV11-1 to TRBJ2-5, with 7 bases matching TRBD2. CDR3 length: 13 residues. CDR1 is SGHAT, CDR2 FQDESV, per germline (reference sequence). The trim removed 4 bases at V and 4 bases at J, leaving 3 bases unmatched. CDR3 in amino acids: CASSSVAGETQYF. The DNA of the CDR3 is TGTGCCAGCAGCTCCGTAGCGGGAGAGACCCAGTACTTC.

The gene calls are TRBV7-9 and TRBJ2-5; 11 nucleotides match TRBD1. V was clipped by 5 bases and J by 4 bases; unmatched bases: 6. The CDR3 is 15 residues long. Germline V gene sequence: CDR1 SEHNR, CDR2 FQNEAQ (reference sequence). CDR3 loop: CASSKGGQGVETQYF. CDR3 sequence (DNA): TGTGCCAGCAGCAAGGGGGGACAGGGGGTAGAGACCCAGTACTTC.

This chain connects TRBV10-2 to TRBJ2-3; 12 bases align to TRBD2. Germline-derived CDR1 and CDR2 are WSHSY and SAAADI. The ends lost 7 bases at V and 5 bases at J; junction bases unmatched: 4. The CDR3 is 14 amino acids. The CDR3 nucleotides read TGCGCCAGCACCCCGACTAGCGGGAGAGATACGCAGTATTTT. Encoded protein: CASTPTSGRDTQYF.

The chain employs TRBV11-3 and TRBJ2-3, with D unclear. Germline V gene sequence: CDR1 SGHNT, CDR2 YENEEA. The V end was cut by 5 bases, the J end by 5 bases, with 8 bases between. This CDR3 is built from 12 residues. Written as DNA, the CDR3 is TGTGCCAGCAGCAGACTTGAAGATACGCAGTATTTT. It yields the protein CASSRLEDTQYF.

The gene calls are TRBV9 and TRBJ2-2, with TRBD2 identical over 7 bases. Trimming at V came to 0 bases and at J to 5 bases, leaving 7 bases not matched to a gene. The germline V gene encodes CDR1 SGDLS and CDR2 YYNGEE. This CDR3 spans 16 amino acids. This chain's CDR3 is CASSVVGGSWTGELFF. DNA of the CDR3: TGTGCCAGCAGCGTAGTTGGCGGGAGCTGGACCGGGGAGCTGTTTTTT.